Below, 8 T cell receptor beta chains from the same sample are listed, as sequenced in a study of cytomegalovirus exposure and HLA in healthy donors. Use of 60 Vbeta and 13 Jbeta primers characterized the PCR. Generated by immunoSEQ multiplex PCR, the TCRdb table keeps only in-frame clones and is missing some. The table lists about 150,000 clones, 64% of them singletons, with over 2.5% in the top ten. The sample consisted of PBMCs. The receptors shown here come from a young woman in good health and CMV-seropositive.

Concerning this clone: A junction end diverges from the germline sequence, so it may reflect a read error. The gene calls are TRBV7-7 and TRBJ2-3, with 8 nucleotides matching TRBD1. The CDR3 is 14 residues long. CDR1 SSHAT and CDR2 FNYEAQ come from the germline V gene (reference sequence). The CDR3 reads CASSFQGAEDTQYF. The CDR3 DNA follows: TGTGCTAGCAGCTTCCAGGGGGCGGAAGATACGCAGTATTTT.

This rearrangement joins TRBV28 to TRBJ1-2; D perhaps matches TRBD1 (5 bases). Trimming removed 6 bases at V and 8 bases at J, with 16 bases between. This CDR3 comprises 13 residues. CDR1 is MDHEN and CDR2 is SYDVKM in the germline V gene. This CDR3 reads CASRPQGQEGYTF. The CDR3 bases are TGTGCCAGCAGACCCCAGGGTCAGGAGGGCTACACCTTC.

V is TRBV13 and J is TRBJ2-7, with 8 bases matching TRBD1. Germline values: CDR1 PRHDT, CDR2 FYEKMQ (reference sequence). The CDR3 consists of 14 residues. With V trimmed by 5 bases and J by 2 bases, 5 bases remained unmatched. This chain's CDR3 is CASSQEDRAYEQYF. The CDR3 bases are TGTGCCAGCAGCCAGGAGGACAGGGCCTACGAGCAGTACTTC.

This clone was counted a single time. The CDR3 here is CASSLAGAYNEQFF. The CDR3 DNA reads TGTGCCAGCAGCTTAGCGGGAGCCTACAATGAGCAGTTCTTC. The genes are TRBV11-3 and TRBJ2-1, with D tentatively TRBD2 (6 bases). Germline V gene data show CDR1 as SGHNT and CDR2 as YENEEA. V lost 1 base and J lost 2, with 6 bases in between. The CDR3 has 14 residues.

This rearrangement joins TRBV4-1 to TRBJ1-5, with D possibly TRBD1 on 6 matching bases. The V and J ends lost 4 bases and 0 bases respectively, with 16 bases between them. CDR3 length: 17 residues. Germline V lookup: CDR1 MGHRA, CDR2 YSYEKL. This chain's CDR3 is CASSPLPQGYSNQPQHF. Here the CDR3 DNA reads TGCGCCAGCAGCCCATTACCCCAGGGGTATAGCAATCAGCCCCAGCATTTT.

The chain has TRBV10-3 and TRBJ1-3, with 8 bases that match TRBD1. J was trimmed by 4 bases and V by 10 bases; bases with no gene match: 12. Germline V gene sequence: CDR1 ENHRY, CDR2 SYGVKD. This CDR3 spans 15 amino acids. CDR3: CATSIGQGSGNTIYF. CDR3 coding DNA: TGTGCCACCTCAATCGGACAGGGCTCAGGAAACACCATATATTTT.

Concerning this clone itself: The junction shows a germline mismatch at one end, possibly a read error. This same CDR3 is encoded by further DNA sequences in the sample. DNA of the CDR3: TGTGCCAGCAGCTGGGACAGGGGATATAATTCCCCCCTCCACTTT. Translated, it gives CASSWDRGYNSPLHF. The V and J genes are TRBV27 and TRBJ1-6; 10 nucleotides agree with TRBD1. This CDR3 is built from 15 residues. CDR1 is MNHEY, CDR2 SMNVEV, per germline (reference sequence).

Only one count was recorded for this clone. A read error may account for a junction end that differs from germline. The J gene is TRBJ2-5, the V gene TRBV2; the match to TRBD1 covers 7 bases. CDR3 length: 16 amino acids. Germline CDR1 SNHLY, CDR2 FYNNEI. The CDR3 DNA follows: TGTGCCAGCACTGAACAGGGGTTAAAGGGACAAGAGACCCAGTACTTC. Translation: CASTEQGLKGQETQYF.